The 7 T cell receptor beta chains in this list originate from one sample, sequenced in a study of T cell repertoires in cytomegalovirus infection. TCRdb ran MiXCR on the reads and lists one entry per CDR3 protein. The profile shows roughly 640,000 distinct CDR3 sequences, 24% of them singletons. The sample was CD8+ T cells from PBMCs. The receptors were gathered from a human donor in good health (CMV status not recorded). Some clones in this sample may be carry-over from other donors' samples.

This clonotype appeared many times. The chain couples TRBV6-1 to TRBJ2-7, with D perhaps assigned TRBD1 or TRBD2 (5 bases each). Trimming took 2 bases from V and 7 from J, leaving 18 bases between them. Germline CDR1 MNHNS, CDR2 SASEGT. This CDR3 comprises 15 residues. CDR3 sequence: CASSEWGTAKGEQYF. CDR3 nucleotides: TGTGCCAGCAGTGAATGGGGGACGGCGAAGGGGGAGCAGTACTTC.

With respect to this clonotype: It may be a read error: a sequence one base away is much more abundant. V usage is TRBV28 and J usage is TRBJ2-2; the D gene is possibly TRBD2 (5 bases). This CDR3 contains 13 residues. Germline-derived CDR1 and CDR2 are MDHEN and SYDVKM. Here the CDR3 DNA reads TGTGCCGCGGCCCCCGCGAACACCGGGGAGCTGTCTTTT. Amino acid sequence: CAAAPANTGELSF.

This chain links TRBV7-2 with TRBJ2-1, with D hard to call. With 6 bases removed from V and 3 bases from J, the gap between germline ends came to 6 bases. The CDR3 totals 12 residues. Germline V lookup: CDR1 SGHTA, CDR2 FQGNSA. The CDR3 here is CASSNGYNEQFF. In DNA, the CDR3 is TGTGCCAGCAGTAACGGCTACAATGAGCAGTTCTTC.

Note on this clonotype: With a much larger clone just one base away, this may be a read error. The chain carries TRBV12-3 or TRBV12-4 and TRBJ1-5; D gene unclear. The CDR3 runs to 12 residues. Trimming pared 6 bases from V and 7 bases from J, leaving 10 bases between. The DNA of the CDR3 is TGTGCCAGCAGCCAGGTAAGGCAGCCCCAGCATTTT. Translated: CASSQVRQPQHF.

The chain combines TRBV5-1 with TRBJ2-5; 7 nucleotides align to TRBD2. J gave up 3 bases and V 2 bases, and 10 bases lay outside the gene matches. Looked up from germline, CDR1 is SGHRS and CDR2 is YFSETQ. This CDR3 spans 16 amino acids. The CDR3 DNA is TGCGCCAGCAGCTTACTAGCGTCTTTCGGGAAAGAGACCCAGTACTTC. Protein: CASSLLASFGKETQYF.

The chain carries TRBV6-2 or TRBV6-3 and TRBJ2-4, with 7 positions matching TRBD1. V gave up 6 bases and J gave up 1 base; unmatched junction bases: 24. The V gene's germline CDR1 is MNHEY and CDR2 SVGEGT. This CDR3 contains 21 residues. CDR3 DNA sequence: TGTGCCAGCAGCTCCCGTACCTTAGGGGGCCTCGTGGTTCCGGCCAAAAACATTCAGTACTTC. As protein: CASSSRTLGGLVVPAKNIQYF.

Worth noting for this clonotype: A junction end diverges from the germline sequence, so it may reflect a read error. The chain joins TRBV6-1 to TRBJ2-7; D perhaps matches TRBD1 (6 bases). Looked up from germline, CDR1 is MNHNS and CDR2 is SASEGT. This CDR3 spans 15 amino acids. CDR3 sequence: CANSDRPGHPYEQYF. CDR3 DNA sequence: TGTGCCAACAGTGACAGACCGGGACACCCCTACGAGCAGTACTTC.